These T cell receptor beta chains were read from a single sample in a study of T-cell memory formation after mild COVID-19. TCRdb recomputed calls from the 5' RACE reads with MiXCR, one row per CDR3 protein. The profile covers 470,000 or so distinct CDR3 sequences, with approximately 18% appearing a single time and 20% to 25% taken by the ten largest. The material sequenced was PBMCs or a T cell subset sorted from them (not recorded which). All receptors derive from a man aged 18 to 35 who had mild COVID-19 (a few samples of this study predate the infection). Cell type and time point are not known. CDR3s include the opening cysteine and the closing phenylalanine or tryptophan. D genes are given only for firm matches. Clone size is given for some rows only: seen once, a few or many times, or a class if the clone is expanded.

V gene: TRBV7-9; J gene: TRBJ1-1; D gene: NA; clone size: NA; CDR3 protein: CASSLARQRNTEAFF; CDR3 DNA: TGTGCCAGCAGCTTAGCCAGACAGAGGAACACTGAAGCTTTCTTT
V gene: TRBV4-1; J gene: TRBJ2-5; D gene: NA; clone size: NA; CDR3 protein: CASSQDRARATRQETQYF; CDR3 DNA: TGCGCCAGCAGCCAAGATAGGGCGAGAGCAACCCGTCAAGAGACCCAGTACTTC
V gene: TRBV5-4; J gene: TRBJ2-6; D gene: NA; clone size: NA; CDR3 protein: CASSLARTGANVLTF; CDR3 DNA: TGTGCCAGCAGCCTGGCTCGTACCGGGGCCAACGTCCTGACTTTC
V gene: TRBV29-1; J gene: TRBJ2-5; D gene: TRBD1; clone size: NA; CDR3 protein: CSVEERQGARETQYF; CDR3 DNA: TGCAGCGTTGAAGAACGGCAGGGGGCGAGGGAGACCCAGTACTTC
V gene: TRBV9; J gene: TRBJ2-2; D gene: NA; clone size: NA; CDR3 protein: CASSVAFTGELFF; CDR3 DNA: TGTGCCAGCAGCGTAGCTTTCACCGGGGAGCTGTTTTTT
V gene: TRBV7-2; J gene: TRBJ2-1; D gene: NA; clone size: few; CDR3 protein: CASSPGATYNEQFF; CDR3 DNA: TGTGCCAGCAGCCCGGGGGCTACCTACAATGAGCAGTTCTTC
V gene: TRBV5-5; J gene: TRBJ2-1; D gene: NA; clone size: many; CDR3 protein: CASSLGWEQFF; CDR3 DNA: TGCGCCAGCAGCTTGGGTTGGGAGCAGTTCTTC
V gene: TRBV7-2; J gene: TRBJ1-5; D gene: NA; clone size: NA; CDR3 protein: CASSSERDQPQHF; CDR3 DNA: TGTGCCAGCAGCTCGGAGCGAGATCAGCCCCAGCATTTT
V gene: TRBV10-3; J gene: TRBJ1-4; D gene: NA; clone size: NA; CDR3 protein: CAISDRAGEKLFF; CDR3 DNA: TGTGCCATCAGTGACAGGGCGGGAGAAAAACTGTTTTTT
V gene: TRBV12-3/TRBV12-4; J gene: TRBJ1-1; D gene: NA; clone size: few; CDR3 protein: CASSPQGRLGYTEAFF; CDR3 DNA: TGTGCCAGCAGCCCACAGGGTCGGCTGGGGTACACTGAAGCTTTCTTT
V gene: TRBV28; J gene: TRBJ2-4; D gene: NA; clone size: NA; CDR3 protein: CASRGGGGNIQYF; CDR3 DNA: TGTGCCAGCAGAGGAGGGGGGGGGAACATTCAGTACTTC
V gene: TRBV5-1; J gene: TRBJ2-3; D gene: NA; clone size: few; CDR3 protein: CASSFETSPDTQYF; CDR3 DNA: TGCGCCAGCAGCTTCGAAACCTCCCCAGATACGCAGTATTTT
V gene: TRBV6-5; J gene: TRBJ2-1; D gene: NA; clone size: many; CDR3 protein: CASSRRFGAGNEQFF; CDR3 DNA: TGTGCCAGCAGCCGACGTTTCGGGGCGGGCAATGAGCAGTTCTTC
V gene: TRBV5-1; J gene: TRBJ1-1; D gene: TRBD1; clone size: few; CDR3 protein: CASTWRQGGTEAFF; CDR3 DNA: TGCGCCAGCACCTGGAGACAGGGCGGTACTGAAGCTTTCTTT
V gene: TRBV20-1; J gene: TRBJ2-2; D gene: TRBD1; clone size: NA; CDR3 protein: CSVRQGNTGELFF; CDR3 DNA: TGCAGTGTTCGACAGGGGAACACCGGGGAGCTGTTTTTT